This TCR beta chain was recorded in a study of T-cell reconstitution after alpha-beta-depleted transplantation in children. This clonotype was picked up a small number of times. Construction of the TCRbeta library involved unique molecular identifiers. One entry per CDR3 protein results from TCRdb running MiXCR on the PCR reads. Found here are 200,000 to 250,000 distinct CDR3 sequences, roughly 11% of them singletons; the top ten hold 28%. The CDR3 consists of 18 residues. Germline loops: CDR1 SGHRS, CDR2 YFSETQ. Trimming removed 2 bases from V and 1 base from J, with 20 bases in between. The chain uses TRBV5-1 and TRBJ2-3, with D perhaps TRBD1 (7 bases). The receptor was derived from a child younger than two with acute myeloid leukemia, due to receive a stem cell transplant. Here the sequenced sample was PBMCs, taken before TCRalphabeta/CD19-depleted stem cell transplant. The CDR3 DNA reads as TGCGCCAGCAGCTTTACAATGAACAGGGGAGGAGGCACAGATACGCAGTATTTT. It specifies CASSFTMNRGGGTDTQYF.